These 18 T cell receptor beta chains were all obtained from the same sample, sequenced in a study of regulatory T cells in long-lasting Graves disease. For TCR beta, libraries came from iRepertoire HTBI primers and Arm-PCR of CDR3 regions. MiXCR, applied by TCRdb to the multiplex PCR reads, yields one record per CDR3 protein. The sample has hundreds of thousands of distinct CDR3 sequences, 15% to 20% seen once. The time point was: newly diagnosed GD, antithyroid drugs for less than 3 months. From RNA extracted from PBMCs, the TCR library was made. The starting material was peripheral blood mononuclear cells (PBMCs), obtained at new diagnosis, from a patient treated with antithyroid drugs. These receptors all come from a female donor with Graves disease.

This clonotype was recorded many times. CDR3 in DNA: TGTGCCAGCAGTTACTCAAACCGACTAGCGCGCCTAGGGGAGCAGTACTTC. This codes for CASSYSNRLARLGEQYF. The V call is TRBV6-5, the J call TRBJ2-7, with 8 bases that match TRBD2. Germline V CDR1 and CDR2: MNHEY, SVGAGI. J lost 7 bases, V lost 0 bases, and 14 bases had no gene match. The CDR3 contains 17 residues.

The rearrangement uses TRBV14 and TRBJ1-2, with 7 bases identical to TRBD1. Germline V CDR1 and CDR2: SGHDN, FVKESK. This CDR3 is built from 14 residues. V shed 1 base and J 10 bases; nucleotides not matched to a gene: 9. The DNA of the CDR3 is TGTGCCAGCAGCCAAGTTTCACAGGGGACCTCCTACACCTTC. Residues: CASSQVSQGTSYTF. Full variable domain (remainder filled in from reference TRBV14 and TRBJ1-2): EAGVTQFPSHSVIEKGQTVTLRCDPISGHDNLYWYRRVMGKEIKFLLHFVKESKQDESGMPNNRFLAERTGGTYSTLKVQPAELEDSGVYFCASSQVSQGTSYTFGSGTRLTVV.

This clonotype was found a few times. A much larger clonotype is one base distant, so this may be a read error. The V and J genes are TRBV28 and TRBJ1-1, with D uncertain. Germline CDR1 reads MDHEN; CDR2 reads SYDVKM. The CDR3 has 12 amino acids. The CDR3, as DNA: TGTGACAGCAGCGTCAGGTACACTGAAGCTTTCTTT. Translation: CDSSVRYTEAFF. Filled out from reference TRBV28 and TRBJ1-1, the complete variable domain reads DVKVTQSSRYLVKRTGEKVFLECVQDMDHENMFWYRQDPGLGLRLIYFSYDVKMKEKGDIPEGYSVSREKKERFSLILESASTNQTSMYLCDSSVRYTEAFFGQGTRLTVV.

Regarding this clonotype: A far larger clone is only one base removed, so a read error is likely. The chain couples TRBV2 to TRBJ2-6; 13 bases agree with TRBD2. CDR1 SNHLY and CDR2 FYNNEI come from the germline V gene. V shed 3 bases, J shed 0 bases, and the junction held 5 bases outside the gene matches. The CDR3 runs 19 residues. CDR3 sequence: CASSESGLAGSSGANVLTF. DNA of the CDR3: TGTGCCAGCAGTGAGTCGGGACTAGCGGGAAGCTCTGGGGCCAACGTCCTGACTTTC.

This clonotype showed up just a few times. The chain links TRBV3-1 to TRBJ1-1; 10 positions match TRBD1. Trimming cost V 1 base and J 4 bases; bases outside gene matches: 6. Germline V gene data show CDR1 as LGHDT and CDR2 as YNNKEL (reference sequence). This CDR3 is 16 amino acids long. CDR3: CASSQAQGQGSTEAFF. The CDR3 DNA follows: TGTGCCAGCAGCCAAGCTCAGGGACAGGGGTCCACTGAAGCTTTCTTT.

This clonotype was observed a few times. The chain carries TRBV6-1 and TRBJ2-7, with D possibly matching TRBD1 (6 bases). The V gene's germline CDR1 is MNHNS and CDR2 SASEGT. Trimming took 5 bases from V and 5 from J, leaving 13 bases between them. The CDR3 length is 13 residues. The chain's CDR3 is CASSQDRLDEQYF. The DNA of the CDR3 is TGTGCCAGCAGTCAGGACAGACTGGACGAGCAGTACTTC.

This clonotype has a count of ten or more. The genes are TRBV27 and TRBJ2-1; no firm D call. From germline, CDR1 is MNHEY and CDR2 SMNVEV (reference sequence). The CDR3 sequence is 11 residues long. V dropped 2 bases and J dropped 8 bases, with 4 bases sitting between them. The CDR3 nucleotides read TGTGCCAGCAGTTTAGGGTATGAGCAGTTCTTC. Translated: CASSLGYEQFF.

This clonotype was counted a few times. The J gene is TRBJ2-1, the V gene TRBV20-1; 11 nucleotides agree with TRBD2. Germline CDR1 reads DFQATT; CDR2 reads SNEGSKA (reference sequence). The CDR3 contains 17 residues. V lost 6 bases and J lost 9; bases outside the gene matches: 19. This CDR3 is CSAHAAGGSSGRSEQFF. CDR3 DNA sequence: TGCAGTGCCCACGCCGCAGGTGGGTCTAGCGGGAGGAGTGAGCAGTTCTTC.

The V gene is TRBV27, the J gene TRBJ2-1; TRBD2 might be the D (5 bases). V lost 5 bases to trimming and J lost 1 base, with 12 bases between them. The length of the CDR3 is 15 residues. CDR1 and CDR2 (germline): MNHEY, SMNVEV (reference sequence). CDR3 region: CASSGLDLSYNEQFF. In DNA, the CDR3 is TGTGCCAGCAGTGGACTCGATCTGTCCTACAATGAGCAGTTCTTC.

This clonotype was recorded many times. The DNA for the CDR3 is TGTGCCAGCAGTTACCCGGGACGGGAGAGGGAGCAGTACTTC. Protein sequence: CASSYPGREREQYF. The rearrangement links TRBV12-3 or TRBV12-4 to TRBJ2-7; TRBD2 might be the D (6 bases). Trimming removed 4 bases at V and 7 bases at J, with 17 bases between. This CDR3 region has 14 residues.

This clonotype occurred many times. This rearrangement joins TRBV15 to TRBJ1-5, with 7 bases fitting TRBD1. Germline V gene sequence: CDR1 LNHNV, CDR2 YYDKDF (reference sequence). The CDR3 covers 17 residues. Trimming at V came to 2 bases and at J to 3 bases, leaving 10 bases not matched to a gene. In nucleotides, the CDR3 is TGTGCCACCAGCAGACTCGGACTGGGACAGTCCAATCAGCCCCAGCATTTT. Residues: CATSRLGLGQSNQPQHF.

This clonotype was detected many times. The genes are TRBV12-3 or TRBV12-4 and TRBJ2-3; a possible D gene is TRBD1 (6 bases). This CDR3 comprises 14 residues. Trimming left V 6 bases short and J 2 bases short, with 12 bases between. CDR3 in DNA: TGTGCCAGCAGCCTGGGGGCAGACACAGATACGCAGTATTTT. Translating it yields CASSLGADTDTQYF.

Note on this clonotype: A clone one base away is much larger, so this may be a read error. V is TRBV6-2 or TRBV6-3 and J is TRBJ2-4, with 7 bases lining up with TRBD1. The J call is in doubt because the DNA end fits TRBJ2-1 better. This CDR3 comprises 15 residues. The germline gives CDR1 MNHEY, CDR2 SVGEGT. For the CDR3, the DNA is TGTGCCAGCAGTGATCGGGCGACAGGGATCTACGAGCAGTTCTTC. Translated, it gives CASSDRATGIYEQFF.

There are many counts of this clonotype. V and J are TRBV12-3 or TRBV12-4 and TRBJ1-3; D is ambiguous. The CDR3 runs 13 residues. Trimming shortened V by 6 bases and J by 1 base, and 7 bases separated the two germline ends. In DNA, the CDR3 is TGTGCCAGCAGCCCTAAATCTGGAAACACCATATATTTT. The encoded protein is CASSPKSGNTIYF.

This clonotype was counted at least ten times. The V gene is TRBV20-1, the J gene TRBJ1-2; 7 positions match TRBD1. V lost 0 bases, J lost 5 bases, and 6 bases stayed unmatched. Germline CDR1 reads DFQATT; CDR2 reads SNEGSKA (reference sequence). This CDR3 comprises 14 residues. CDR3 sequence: CSARDWGQKYGYTF. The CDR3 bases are TGCAGTGCTAGAGATTGGGGACAGAAGTATGGCTACACCTTC.

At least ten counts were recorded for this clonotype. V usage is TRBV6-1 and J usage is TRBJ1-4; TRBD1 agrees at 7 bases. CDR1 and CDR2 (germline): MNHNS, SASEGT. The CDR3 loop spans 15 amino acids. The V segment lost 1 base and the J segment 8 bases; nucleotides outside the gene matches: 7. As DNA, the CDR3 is TGTGCCAGCAGTGAAGACGACAGGGTCGGGGAAAAACTGTTTTTT. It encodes CASSEDDRVGEKLFF.

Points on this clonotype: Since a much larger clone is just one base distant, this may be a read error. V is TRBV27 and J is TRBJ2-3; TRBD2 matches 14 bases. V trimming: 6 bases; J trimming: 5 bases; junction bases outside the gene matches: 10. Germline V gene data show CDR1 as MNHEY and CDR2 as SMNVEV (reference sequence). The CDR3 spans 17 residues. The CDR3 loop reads CASSSPGTSGSEDTQYF. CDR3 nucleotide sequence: TGTGCCAGCAGCTCTCCCGGGACTAGCGGGAGTGAAGATACGCAGTATTTT.

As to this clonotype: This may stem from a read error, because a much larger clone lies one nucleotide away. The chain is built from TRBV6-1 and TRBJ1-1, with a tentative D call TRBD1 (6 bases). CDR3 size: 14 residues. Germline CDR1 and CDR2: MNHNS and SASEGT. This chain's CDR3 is CASSVKGVNTGAFF. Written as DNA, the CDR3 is TGTGCCAGCAGCGTTAAGGGGGTGAACACTGGAGCTTTCTTT.